A single sample gave rise to the 13 T cell receptor beta chains below, sequenced in a study of blood T cell repertoires in COVID-19. The method was immunoSEQ multiplex PCR; TCRdb's version includes in-frame clones alone and lacks a portion of them. The sample carries 300,000 or so clones, roughly 87% recorded once. The sample comprised PBMCs or T cells enriched from blood (not recorded which). Receptors were obtained from a woman in her thirties who had recovered from COVID-19.

The chain combines TRBV28 with TRBJ2-3; D ambiguous. V was shortened by 5 bases and J by 0 bases, with 9 bases between the two germline ends. This CDR3 has 14 amino acids. Germline lookup yields CDR1 MDHEN and CDR2 SYDVKM. In DNA, the CDR3 is TGTGCCAGCAGTGTACTACTGAGCACAGATACGCAGTATTTT. This translates into CASSVLLSTDTQYF. The full variable domain, completed using reference TRBV28 and TRBJ2-3, is DVKVTQSSRYLVKRTGEKVFLECVQDMDHENMFWYRQDPGLGLRLIYFSYDVKMKEKGDIPEGYSVSREKKERFSLILESASTNQTSMYLCASSVLLSTDTQYFGPGTRLTVL.

The chain is built from TRBV28 and TRBJ2-4, with D perhaps matching TRBD2 (6 bases). CDR1 and CDR2 (germline): MDHEN, SYDVKM. The CDR3 has 15 amino acids. V gave up 7 bases and J gave up 11 bases, with 24 bases separating them. The CDR3 bases are TGTGCCAGCACACCAGGCGGCGGGGATAGCTCGGTTCAGTACTTC. Its protein product is CASTPGGGDSSVQYF.

The chain couples TRBV27 to TRBJ1-1; D might be TRBD1 (5 bases). Germline-derived CDR1 and CDR2 are MNHEY and SMNVEV (reference sequence). The CDR3 loop spans 14 amino acids. The germline V and J ends were trimmed by 6 bases and 3 bases, with 14 bases remaining between them. The CDR3 spells CASRPQVRDTEAFF. The CDR3 bases are TGTGCCAGCAGACCACAGGTTAGGGACACTGAAGCTTTCTTT.

This sequence joins TRBV6-5 and TRBJ2-3; 8 bases are shared with TRBD1. The germline V gene encodes CDR1 MNHEY and CDR2 SVGAGI. This CDR3 is 16 amino acids long. V gave up 0 bases and J gave up 3 bases; unmatched junction bases: 5. In nucleotides, the CDR3 is TGTGCCAGCAGTTACTCGGGGACAGGCAGGACAGATACGCAGTATTTT. Translating gives CASSYSGTGRTDTQYF.

V usage is TRBV5-4 and J usage is TRBJ1-6, with TRBD1 matching over 11 bases. Germline V gene sequence: CDR1 SGHNT, CDR2 YYREEE (reference sequence). The junction had 2 bases not matched to a gene; V was cut back by 3 bases and J by 9 bases. CDR3 length equals 14 residues. The CDR3 DNA reads as TGTGCCAGCAGCTGGACAGGGGGCGGTTCACCCCTCCACTTT. Its translation: CASSWTGGGSPLHF.

The table lists this clone with a count of one. V is TRBV7-9 and J is TRBJ2-3; TRBD2 matches 9 bases. Germline CDR1 and CDR2: SEHNR and FQNEAQ (reference sequence). The CDR3 runs 17 residues. Germline trimming cut 4 bases from V and 3 bases from J; bases unmatched to any gene: 11. CDR3: CASSYGRGGAGTDTQYF. The DNA of the CDR3 is TGTGCCAGCAGCTACGGCCGCGGGGGGGCCGGAACAGATACGCAGTATTTT.

CDR3 residues: CASADRGPGNTIYF. CDR3 DNA: TGTGCCAGCGCTGACAGGGGGCCTGGAAACACCATATATTTT. The chain links TRBV19 to TRBJ1-3, with TRBD1 matching over 10 bases. Unmatched junction bases numbered 4, after V lost 9 bases and J lost 2 bases. Germline values: CDR1 LNHDA, CDR2 SQIVND (reference sequence). CDR3 length: 14 amino acids. The full variable domain, its missing parts supplied by reference TRBV19 and TRBJ1-3, is DGGITQSPKYLFRKEGQNVTLSCEQNLNHDAMYWYRQDPGQGLRLIYYSQIVNDFQKGDIAEGYSVSREKKESFPLTVTSAQKNPTAFYLCASADRGPGNTIYFGEGSWLTVV.

The chain uses TRBV20-1 and TRBJ1-4, with D perhaps matching TRBD1 (6 bases). Per the germline V gene, CDR1 is DFQATT and CDR2 is SNEGSKA (reference sequence). The CDR3 consists of 16 residues. V lost 3 bases and J 2 bases, leaving 16 bases between the germline ends. CDR3: CSASSAGVATNEKLFF. The CDR3 coding sequence is TGCAGTGCTAGTTCGGCAGGGGTGGCGACTAATGAAAAACTGTTTTTT.

The J gene is TRBJ2-1, the V gene TRBV6-1, with 7 positions matching TRBD1. The CDR3 has 15 residues. Trimming cost V 1 base and J 8 bases; bases outside gene matches: 8. Germline V lookup: CDR1 MNHNS, CDR2 SASEGT. The DNA of the CDR3 is TGTGCCAGCAGTGAAGGTGGCATTACAGGGGATGAGCAGTTCTTC. Its translation: CASSEGGITGDEQFF.

The chain employs TRBV10-1 and TRBJ1-3, with D possibly TRBD1 on 6 matching bases. CDR1 WNHNN and CDR2 SYGVQD come from the germline V gene (reference sequence). This CDR3 is 15 amino acids long. Trimming took 5 bases from V and 0 from J, leaving 11 bases between them. CDR3 in amino acids: CASSSSGVSGNTIYF. CDR3 bases: TGCGCCAGCAGTTCTTCAGGGGTCTCTGGAAACACCATATATTTT.

This clone was counted once. Distinct nucleotide sequences in the sample also encode this CDR3. V is TRBV28 and J is TRBJ1-2, with D possibly being TRBD1 (6 bases). The V end was cut by 2 bases, the J end by 2 bases, with 6 bases between. Germline CDR1 reads MDHEN; CDR2 reads SYDVKM. The CDR3 runs to 13 residues. CDR3 coding DNA: TGTGCCAGCAGTTTAGGACAGAACTATGGCTACACCTTC. Translation: CASSLGQNYGYTF.

In DNA form, the CDR3 reads TGTGCCAGCAGCCCGGGTAGAGTGAACACCGGGGAGCTGTTTTTT. This translates into CASSPGRVNTGELFF. J is TRBJ2-2 and V is TRBV6-5; D unresolved. Trimming stripped 6 bases from V and 1 base from J, with 12 bases between. The CDR3 loop spans 15 amino acids. Germline-derived CDR1 and CDR2 are MNHEY and SVGAGI.

This clone was seen a single time. The rearrangement links TRBV15 to TRBJ2-5, with D possibly TRBD1 on 5 matching bases. The CDR3 totals 13 residues. Trimming took 7 bases from V and 2 from J, leaving 11 bases between them. Germline V gene sequence: CDR1 LNHNV, CDR2 YYDKDF (reference sequence). CDR3 DNA sequence: TGTGCCACCATGCGAAGGGGACAAGAGACCCAGTACTTC. This gives the protein CATMRRGQETQYF.